This TCR beta chain was recorded in a study of cytomegalovirus exposure and HLA in healthy donors. Study background: Drawn from HLA-typed donors, around 85 million unique TCRs were held in an early data release. Study-wide points: Researchers catalogued 150 or so TCR beta chains as cytomegalovirus-associated.

Vbeta (60) and Jbeta (13) primers were used in the PCR. This table comes from immunoSEQ multiplex PCR, and its TCRdb copy is limited to in-frame clones, with some not included. Altogether about 69,000 clones are present, about 75% being singletons, with the ten largest covering more than 2.5%. About this clone itself: The antigen is not known.

The V and J ends lost 4 bases and 4 bases respectively, with 13 bases between them. The CDR3 is made up of 14 amino acids. Germline V gene lookup returns CDR1 MNHEY and CDR2 SVGAGI. The specimen sequenced was PBMCs. The V gene is TRBV6-5, the J gene TRBJ1-2, with D uncertain. This TCR came from a man between 18 and 35 years old in good health and CMV-seronegative. The CDR3 reads CASSLTWRAYGYTF. The CDR3 nucleotides read TGTGCCAGCAGTTTGACATGGCGGGCCTATGGCTACACCTTC.